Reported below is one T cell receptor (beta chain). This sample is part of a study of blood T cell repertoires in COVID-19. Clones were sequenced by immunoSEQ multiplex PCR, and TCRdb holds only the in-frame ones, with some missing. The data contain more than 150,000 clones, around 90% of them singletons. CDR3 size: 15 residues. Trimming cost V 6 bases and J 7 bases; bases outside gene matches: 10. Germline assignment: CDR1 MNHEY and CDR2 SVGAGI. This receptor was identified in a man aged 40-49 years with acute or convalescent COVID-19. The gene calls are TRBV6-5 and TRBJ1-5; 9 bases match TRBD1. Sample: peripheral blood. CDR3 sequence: CASSPDRGGRQPQHF. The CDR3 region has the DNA TGTGCCAGCAGCCCGGACAGGGGCGGACGACAGCCCCAGCATTTT.